These T cell receptor beta chains were read from a single sample in a study of T cell responses to AZD1222 COVID-19 vaccine. The table came from immunoSEQ multiplex PCR; TCRdb's copy has only in-frame clones and leaves some out. The sample records roughly 160,000 clones, about 90% being singletons. The sample consisted of peripheral blood, taken 28 days after the second AZD1222 dose. The source of these receptors is an adult who received the AZD1222 COVID-19 vaccine. CDR3s include the opening cysteine and the closing phenylalanine or tryptophan. The order of the fields is J gene, V gene, clone size, D gene, CDR3 DNA, CDR3 protein. A D gene is named only where the DNA matches it firmly. Size tells how often a clone was seen (once, few, many) or the class of an expanded clone, and some rows leave it out.

TRBJ1-1 TRBV14 - TRBD1 TGTGCCAGCAGCCAAGAGGGAATCGAGACAGGGTTCGACTCCTTCATGAACACTGAAGCTTTCTTT CASSQEGIETGFDSFMNTEAFF
TRBJ1-1 TRBV19 - TRBD1 TGTGCCAGTAGTACCGACTTCGGGACAGGGGATTTAAAGGCTTTCTTT CASSTDFGTGDLKAFF
TRBJ2-1 TRBV7-2 - TRBD2 TGTGCCAGCAGCTCCGGGGGGGGGAGCTACAATGAGCAGTTCTTC CASSSGGGSYNEQFF
TRBJ2-7 TRBV7-2 - - TGTGCCAGCAGCTACGTCGGCTCCTACGAGCAGTACTTC CASSYVGSYEQYF
TRBJ1-4 TRBV18 - - TGTGCCAGCTCACTGGGGGCAACTAATGAAAAACTGTTTTTT CASSLGATNEKLFF
TRBJ2-1 TRBV7-9 - TRBD1 TGTGCCAGCAGCTTAATAGGGACAGGGTACAATGAGCAGTTCTTC CASSLIGTGYNEQFF
TRBJ1-1 TRBV6-1 - - TGTGCCAGCAGCGAAGTGGGGGCTAAAAGGACTGAAGCTTTCTTT CASSEVGAKRTEAFF
TRBJ1-1 TRBV5-8 - TRBD1 TGTGCCAGCAGCGAGTCGACAGGGATGAACACTGAAGCTTTCTTT CASSESTGMNTEAFF
TRBJ1-2 TRBV6-5 - TRBD1 TGTGCCAGCAGACGGGGACAGGGTGTCAACTATGGCTACACCTTC CASRRGQGVNYGYTF
TRBJ1-2 TRBV6-4 - - TGTGCCAGCAGTCGGACAACCTCTGGCTATGGCTACACCTTC CASSRTTSGYGYTF
TRBJ2-3 TRBV6-2/TRBV6-3 - - TGTGCCAGCAGCGCGGGTGGCTCACGGGCAGATACGCAGTATTTT CASSAGGSRADTQYF
TRBJ1-1 TRBV6-4 - TRBD1 TGTGCCAGCAGTACAGGGGCCGACACTGAAGCTTTCTTT CASSTGADTEAFF
TRBJ2-2 TRBV18 once - TGTGCCAGCTCACCAATCCGAGACGGGGAGCTGTTTTTT CASSPIRDGELFF
TRBJ1-2 TRBV5-1 - - TGCGCCAGCAGCTTTGGGGAATCGGGTAACTATGGCTACACCTTC CASSFGESGNYGYTF
TRBJ2-7 TRBV5-4 - TRBD1 TGTGCCAGCAGCTTGGACAGGGGCGGGGAGCAGTACTTC CASSLDRGGEQYF
TRBJ2-7 TRBV12-3/TRBV12-4 - - TGTGCCAGCACCCTAGCTAGCGCCTACGAGCAGTACTTC CASTLASAYEQYF
TRBJ2-1 TRBV12-3/TRBV12-4 - TRBD2 TGTGCCAGCAGTTTAGCCGGACTAGCGGGGGGGTTCTTC CASSLAGLAGGFF
TRBJ1-1 TRBV7-9 - - TGTGCCAGCAACGCCCCTAATAACACTGAAGCTTTCTTT CASNAPNNTEAFF
TRBJ2-1 TRBV10-2 - TRBD2 TGCGCCAGCAGTGAGTGGGGGACTAGCGGGACGAATGAGCAGTTCTTC CASSEWGTSGTNEQFF
TRBJ2-5 TRBV30 - - TGTGCCTGGAGTGTCCGCCGATCGCGGCTAGAGGGAGAGACCCAGTACTTC CAWSVRRSRLEGETQYF
TRBJ2-2 TRBV6-5 - TRBD1 TGTGCCAGCCGGGTGGACAGGGGAGCCGGGGAGCTGTTTTTT CASRVDRGAGELFF
TRBJ1-3 TRBV29-1 - TRBD1 TGCAGCGTTGGGGACAGGGCTGGAAACACCATATATTTT CSVGDRAGNTIYF
TRBJ1-1 TRBV29-1 - - TGCAGCGTCCGTGAGGTGAACACTGAAGCTTTCTTT CSVREVNTEAFF
TRBJ2-5 TRBV30 - - TGTGCCTGGAGTGGATACAGGCAAGAGACCCAGTACTTC CAWSGYRQETQYF
TRBJ1-5 TRBV7-2 - - TGTGCCAGCAGCTTGCTGGGAAATGGCAATCAGCCCCAGCATTTT CASSLLGNGNQPQHF
TRBJ2-3 TRBV4-1 - TRBD2 TGCGCCAGCAGCCAAGATGGTCTAGCGGGGGGGCAGACAGATACGCAGTATTTT CASSQDGLAGGQTDTQYF
TRBJ2-1 TRBV2 - - TGTGCCAGCACCCGGCTAGTCTCCTACAATGAGCAGTTCTTC CASTRLVSYNEQFF
TRBJ2-7 TRBV3-1/TRBV3-2 - TRBD2 TGTGCCAGCAGCCAAGGAGCGGGGAGTAGATACGAGCAGTACTTC CASSQGAGSRYEQYF
TRBJ2-7 TRBV7-2 once TRBD2 TGTGCCAGCACAGGACTAGCGAGCTCCTACGAGCAGTACTTC CASTGLASSYEQYF
TRBJ1-1 TRBV18 - TRBD1 TGTGCCAGCTCACCACGGACAGGGTTGGACACTGAAGCTTTCTTT CASSPRTGLDTEAFF
TRBJ2-1 TRBV7-2 - TRBD2 TGTGCCAGCAGCCGAGCGGGAGGCCCTCTCTTCTTC CASSRAGGPLFF
TRBJ1-3 TRBV7-4 - TRBD1 TGTGCCAGCAGTCCCTTCCGGGACAGCTTGGATTTT CASSPFRDSLDF
TRBJ1-1 TRBV19 - - TGTGCCAGTAGTATAGTTCGGGGGGGCGCGAACACTGAAGCTTTCTTT CASSIVRGGANTEAFF
TRBJ1-5 TRBV30 - TRBD1 TGTGCCTTAAACAGGGGCCAGGTTTCTCAGCCCCAGCATTTT CALNRGQVSQPQHF
TRBJ1-1 TRBV7-2 - - TGTGCCAGCAGCTTCCCTCCAGGTGGTGGCGGGCGCCCTGAAGCTTTCTTT CASSFPPGGGGRPEAFF
TRBJ2-7 TRBV6-1 - - TGTGCCAGCAGTGAAGAACGGGCAGGAGAAGGGTACGAGCAGTACTTC CASSEERAGEGYEQYF
TRBJ1-1 TRBV6-2/TRBV6-3 once - TGTGCCAGCAGTTACAGGGCTGGTCTGAACACTGAAGCTTTCTTT CASSYRAGLNTEAFF
TRBJ2-4 TRBV30 - - TGTGCCTGGGGGAACACATTAGCCAAAAACATTCAGTACTTC CAWGNTLAKNIQYF